The entry below gives a single T cell receptor beta chain sequence along with its context. These data originate in a study of blood T cell repertoires in COVID-19. Here immunoSEQ multiplex PCR was the method, and the copy in TCRdb shows in-frame clones only, minus some. The sample shows approximately 470,000 clones, about 90% of them seen only once. Adults between roughly 18 and 95 years of age took part from 20 to 25 US areas. The sequenced material came from PBMCs or T cells enriched from blood (not recorded which). The TCR sequence derives from a woman under 30 who had recovered from COVID-19.

The CDR3 DNA reads TGTGCCAGCAGCCGAACGCCTGCCGGTAGGGGCTCGATCAATGAAAAACTGTTTTTT. Amino acids: CASSRTPAGRGSINEKLFF. The gene calls are TRBV11-2 and TRBJ1-4; D may be TRBD1 (5 bases). Germline CDR1 reads SGHAT; CDR2 reads FQNNGV. The CDR3 is 19 amino acids. Trimming shortened V by 5 bases and J by 5 bases, and 27 bases separated the two germline ends. Together with reference TRBV11-2 and TRBJ1-4, the CDR3 gives the full variable domain: EAGVAQSPRYKIIEKRQSVAFWCNPISGHATLYWYQQILGQGPKLLIQFQNNGVVDDSQLPKDRFSAERLKGVDSTLKIQPAKLEDSAVYLCASSRTPAGRGSINEKLFFGSGTQLSVL.